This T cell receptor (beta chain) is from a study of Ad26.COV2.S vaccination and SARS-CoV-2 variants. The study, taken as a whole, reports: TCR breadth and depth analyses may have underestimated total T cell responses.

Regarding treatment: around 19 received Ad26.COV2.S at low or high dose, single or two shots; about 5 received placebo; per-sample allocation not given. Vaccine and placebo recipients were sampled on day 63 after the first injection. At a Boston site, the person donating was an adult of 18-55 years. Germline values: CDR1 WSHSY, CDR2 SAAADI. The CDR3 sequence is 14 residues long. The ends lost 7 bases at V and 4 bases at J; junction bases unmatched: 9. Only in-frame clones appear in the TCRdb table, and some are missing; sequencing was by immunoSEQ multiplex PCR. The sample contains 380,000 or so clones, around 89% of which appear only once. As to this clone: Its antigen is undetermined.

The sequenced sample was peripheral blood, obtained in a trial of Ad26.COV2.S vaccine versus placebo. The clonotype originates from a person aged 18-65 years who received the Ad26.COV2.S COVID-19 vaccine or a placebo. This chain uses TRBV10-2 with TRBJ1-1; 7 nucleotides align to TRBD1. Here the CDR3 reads CASIEGAGVTEAFF. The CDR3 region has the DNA TGCGCCAGCATAGAGGGGGCGGGAGTCACTGAAGCTTTCTTT.